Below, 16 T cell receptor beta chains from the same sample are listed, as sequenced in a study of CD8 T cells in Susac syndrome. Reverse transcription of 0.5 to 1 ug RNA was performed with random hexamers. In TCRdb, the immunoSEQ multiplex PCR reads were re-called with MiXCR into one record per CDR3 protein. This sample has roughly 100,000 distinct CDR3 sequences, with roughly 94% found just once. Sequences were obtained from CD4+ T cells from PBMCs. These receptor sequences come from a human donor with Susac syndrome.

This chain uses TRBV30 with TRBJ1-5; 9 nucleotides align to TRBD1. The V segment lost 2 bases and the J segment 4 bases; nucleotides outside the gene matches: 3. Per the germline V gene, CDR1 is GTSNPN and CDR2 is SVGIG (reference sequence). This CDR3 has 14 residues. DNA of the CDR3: TGTGCCTGGAGTCGGACAGGGGTGAATCAGCCCCAGCATTTT. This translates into CAWSRTGVNQPQHF.

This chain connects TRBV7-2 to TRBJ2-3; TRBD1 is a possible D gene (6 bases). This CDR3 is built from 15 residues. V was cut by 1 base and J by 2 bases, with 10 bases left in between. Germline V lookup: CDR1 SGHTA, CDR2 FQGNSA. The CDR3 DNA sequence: TGTGCCAGCAGCTTAGGGTCAGGGGTCACAGATACGCAGTATTTT. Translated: CASSLGSGVTDTQYF.

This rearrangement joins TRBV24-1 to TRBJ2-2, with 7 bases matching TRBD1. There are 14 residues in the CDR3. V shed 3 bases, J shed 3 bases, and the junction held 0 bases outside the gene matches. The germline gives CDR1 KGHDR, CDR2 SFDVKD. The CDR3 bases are TGTGCCACCAGTGATGACAGGGACACCGGGGAGCTGTTTTTT. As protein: CATSDDRDTGELFF.

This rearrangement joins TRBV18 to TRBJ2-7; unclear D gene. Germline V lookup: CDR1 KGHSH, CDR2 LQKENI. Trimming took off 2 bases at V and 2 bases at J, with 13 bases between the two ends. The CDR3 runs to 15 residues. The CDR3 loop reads CASSPRRVSTYEQYF. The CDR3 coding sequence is TGTGCCAGCTCACCAAGAAGGGTGTCTACCTACGAGCAGTACTTC.

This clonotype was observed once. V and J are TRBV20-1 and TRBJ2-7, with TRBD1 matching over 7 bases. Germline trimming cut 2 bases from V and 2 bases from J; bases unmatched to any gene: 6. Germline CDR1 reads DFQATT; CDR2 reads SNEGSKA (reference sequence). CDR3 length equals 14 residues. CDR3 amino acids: CSARTTGETYEQYF. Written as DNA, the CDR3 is TGCAGTGCTAGAACTACAGGGGAAACCTACGAGCAGTACTTC.

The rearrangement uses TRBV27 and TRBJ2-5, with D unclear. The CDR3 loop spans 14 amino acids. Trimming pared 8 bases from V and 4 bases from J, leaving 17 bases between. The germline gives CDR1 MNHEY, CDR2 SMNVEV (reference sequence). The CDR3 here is CASGEQMIPETQYF. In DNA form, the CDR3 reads TGTGCCAGCGGGGAACAGATGATCCCAGAGACCCAGTACTTC.

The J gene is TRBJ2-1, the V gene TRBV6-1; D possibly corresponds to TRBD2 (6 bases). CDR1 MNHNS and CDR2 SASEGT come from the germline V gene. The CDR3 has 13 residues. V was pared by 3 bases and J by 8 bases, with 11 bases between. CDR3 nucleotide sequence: TGTGCCAGCAGTGATCGGGAGTTCGATGAGCAGTTCTTC. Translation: CASSDREFDEQFF.

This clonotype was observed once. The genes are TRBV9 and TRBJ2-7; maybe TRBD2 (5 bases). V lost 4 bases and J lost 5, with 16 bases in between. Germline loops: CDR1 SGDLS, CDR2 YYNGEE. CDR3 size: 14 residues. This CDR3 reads CASSPKDARDEQYF. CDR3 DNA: TGTGCCAGCAGCCCAAAGGATGCGAGGGACGAGCAGTACTTC.

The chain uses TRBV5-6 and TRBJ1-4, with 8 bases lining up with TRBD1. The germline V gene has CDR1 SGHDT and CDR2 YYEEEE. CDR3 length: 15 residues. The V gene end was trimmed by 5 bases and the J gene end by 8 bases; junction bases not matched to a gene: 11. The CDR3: CASSEDRAIREKLFF. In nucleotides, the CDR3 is TGTGCCAGCAGTGAGGACAGGGCCATTCGGGAAAAACTGTTTTTT.

CDR3 in amino acids: CASSAPPRTDTQYF. Written as DNA, the CDR3 is TGTGCCAGCAGCGCACCCCCCCGCACAGATACGCAGTATTTT. The V gene is TRBV3-1, the J gene TRBJ2-3; no clear D. The CDR3 is made up of 14 amino acids. Germline CDR1 and CDR2: LGHDT and YNNKEL (reference sequence). With 5 bases removed from V and 1 base from J, the gap between germline ends came to 10 bases.

The CDR3 here is CSARLAAYNEQFF. CDR3 bases: TGCAGTGCTAGACTAGCGGCGTACAATGAGCAGTTCTTC. V is TRBV20-1 and J is TRBJ2-1; 7 nucleotides align to TRBD2. The CDR3 runs 13 residues. From germline, CDR1 is DFQATT and CDR2 SNEGSKA (reference sequence). After removal of 2 bases from V and 4 bases from J, the junction contained 2 bases not matched to a gene.

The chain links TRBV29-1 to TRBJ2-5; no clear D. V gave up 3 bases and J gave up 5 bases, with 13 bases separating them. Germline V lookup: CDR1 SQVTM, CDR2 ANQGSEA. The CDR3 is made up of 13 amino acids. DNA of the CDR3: TGCAGCGTTGAGAGTAATCTAGGGGAGACCCAGTACTTC. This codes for CSVESNLGETQYF.

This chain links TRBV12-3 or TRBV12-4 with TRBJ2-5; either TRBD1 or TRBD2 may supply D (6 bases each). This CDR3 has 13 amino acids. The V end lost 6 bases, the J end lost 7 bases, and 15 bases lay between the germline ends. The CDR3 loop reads CASSNREARTQYF. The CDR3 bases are TGTGCCAGCAGCAACAGGGAGGCCCGGACCCAGTACTTC.

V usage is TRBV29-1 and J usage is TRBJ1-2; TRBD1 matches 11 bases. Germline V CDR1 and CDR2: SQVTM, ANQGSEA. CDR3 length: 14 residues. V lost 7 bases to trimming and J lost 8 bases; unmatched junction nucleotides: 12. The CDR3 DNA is TGCAGCGCCGCAAGGACAGGGGGCGCGGGGGGCTACACCTTC. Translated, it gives CSAARTGGAGGYTF.

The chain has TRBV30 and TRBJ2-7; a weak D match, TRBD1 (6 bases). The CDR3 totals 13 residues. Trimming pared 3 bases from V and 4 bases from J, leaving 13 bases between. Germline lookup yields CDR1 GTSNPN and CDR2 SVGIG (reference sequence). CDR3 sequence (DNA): TGTGCCTGGAGACAGGGTTTTGGGTACGAGCAGTACTTC. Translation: CAWRQGFGYEQYF.

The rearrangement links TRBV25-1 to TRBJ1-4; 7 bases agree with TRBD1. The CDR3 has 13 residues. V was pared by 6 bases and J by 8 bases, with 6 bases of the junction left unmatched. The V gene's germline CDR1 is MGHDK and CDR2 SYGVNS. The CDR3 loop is CASSLTGIEKLFF. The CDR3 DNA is TGTGCCAGCAGCTTGACAGGGATCGAAAAACTGTTTTTT.